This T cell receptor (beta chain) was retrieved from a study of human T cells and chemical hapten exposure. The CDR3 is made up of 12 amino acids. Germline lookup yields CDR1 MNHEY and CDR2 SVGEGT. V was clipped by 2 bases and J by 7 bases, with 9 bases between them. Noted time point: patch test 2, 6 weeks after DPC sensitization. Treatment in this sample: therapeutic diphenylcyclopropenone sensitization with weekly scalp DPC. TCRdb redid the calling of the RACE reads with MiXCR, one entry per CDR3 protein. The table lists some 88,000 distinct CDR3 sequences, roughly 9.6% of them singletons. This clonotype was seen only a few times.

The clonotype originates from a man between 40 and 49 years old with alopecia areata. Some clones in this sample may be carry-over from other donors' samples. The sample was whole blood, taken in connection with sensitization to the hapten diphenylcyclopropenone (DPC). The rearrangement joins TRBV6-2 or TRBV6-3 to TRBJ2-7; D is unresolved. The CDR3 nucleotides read TGTGCCAGCAGTTACCCCGCATGGGAGCAGTACTTC. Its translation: CASSYPAWEQYF.